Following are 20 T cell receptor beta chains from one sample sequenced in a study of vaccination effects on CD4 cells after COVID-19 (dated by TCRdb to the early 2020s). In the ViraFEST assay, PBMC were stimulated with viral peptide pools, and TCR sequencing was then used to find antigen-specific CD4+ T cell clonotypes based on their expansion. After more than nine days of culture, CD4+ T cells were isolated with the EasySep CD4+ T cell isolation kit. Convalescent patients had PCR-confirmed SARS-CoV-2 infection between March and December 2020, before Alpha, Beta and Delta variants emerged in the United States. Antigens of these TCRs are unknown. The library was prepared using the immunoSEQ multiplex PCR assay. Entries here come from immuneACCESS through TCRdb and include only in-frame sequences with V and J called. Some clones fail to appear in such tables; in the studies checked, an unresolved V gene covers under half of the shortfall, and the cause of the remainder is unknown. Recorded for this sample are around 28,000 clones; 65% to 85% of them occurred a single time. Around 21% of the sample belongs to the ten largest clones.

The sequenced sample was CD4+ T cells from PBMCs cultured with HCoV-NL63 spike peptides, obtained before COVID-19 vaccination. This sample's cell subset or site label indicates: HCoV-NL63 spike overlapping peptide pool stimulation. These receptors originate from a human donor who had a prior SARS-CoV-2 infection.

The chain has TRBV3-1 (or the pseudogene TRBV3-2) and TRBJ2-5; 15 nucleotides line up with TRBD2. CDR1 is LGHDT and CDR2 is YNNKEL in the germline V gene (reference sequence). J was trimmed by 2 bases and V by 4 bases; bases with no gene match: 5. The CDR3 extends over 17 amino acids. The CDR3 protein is CASSRGTSGGTQETQYF. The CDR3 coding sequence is TGTGCCAGCAGCCGCGGGACTAGCGGGGGGACTCAAGAGACCCAGTACTTC.

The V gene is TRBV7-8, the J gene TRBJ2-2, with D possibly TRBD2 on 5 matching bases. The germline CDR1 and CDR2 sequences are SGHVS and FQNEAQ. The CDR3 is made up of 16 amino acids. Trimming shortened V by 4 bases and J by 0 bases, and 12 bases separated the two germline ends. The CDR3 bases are TGTGCCAGCAGCTATCGGCGGGTAACGAACACCGGGGAGCTGTTTTTT. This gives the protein CASSYRRVTNTGELFF.

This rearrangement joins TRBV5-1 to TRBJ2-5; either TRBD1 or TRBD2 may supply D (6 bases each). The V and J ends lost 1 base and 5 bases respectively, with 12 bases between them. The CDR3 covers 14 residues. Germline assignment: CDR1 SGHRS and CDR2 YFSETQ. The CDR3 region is CASSLMGGGETQYF. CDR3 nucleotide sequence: TGCGCCAGCAGCTTGATGGGGGGCGGGGAGACCCAGTACTTC.

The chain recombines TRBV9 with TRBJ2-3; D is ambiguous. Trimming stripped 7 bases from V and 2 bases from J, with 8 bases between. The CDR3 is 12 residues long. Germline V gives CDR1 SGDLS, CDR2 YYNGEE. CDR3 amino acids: CASSRVTDTQYF. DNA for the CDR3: TGTGCCAGCTCACGTGTCACAGATACGCAGTATTTT.

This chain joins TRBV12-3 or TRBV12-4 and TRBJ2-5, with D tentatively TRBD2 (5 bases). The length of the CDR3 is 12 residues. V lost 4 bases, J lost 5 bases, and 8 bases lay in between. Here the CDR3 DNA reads TGTGCCAGCAGTTCCCCGGGGGAGACCCAGTACTTC. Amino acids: CASSSPGETQYF.

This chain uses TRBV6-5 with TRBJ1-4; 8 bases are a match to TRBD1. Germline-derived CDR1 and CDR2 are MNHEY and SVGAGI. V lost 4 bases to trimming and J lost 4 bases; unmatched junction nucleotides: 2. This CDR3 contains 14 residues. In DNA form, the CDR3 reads TGTGCCAGCAGTTTGACAGGGGATAATGAAAAACTGTTTTTT. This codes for CASSLTGDNEKLFF.

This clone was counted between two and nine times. The chain's CDR3 is CASSVAGTYNEQFF. CDR3 nucleotides: TGTGCCAGCAGCGTGGCTGGAACCTACAATGAGCAGTTCTTC. The chain employs TRBV9 and TRBJ2-1; D is uncertain. Trimming took off 2 bases at V and 2 bases at J, with 8 bases between the two ends. CDR1 is SGDLS and CDR2 is YYNGEE in the germline V gene. The CDR3 length is 14 residues.

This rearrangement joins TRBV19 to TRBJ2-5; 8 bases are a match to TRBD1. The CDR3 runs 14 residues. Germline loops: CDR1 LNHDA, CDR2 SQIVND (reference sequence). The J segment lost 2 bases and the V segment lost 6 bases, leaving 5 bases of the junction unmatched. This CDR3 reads CASRRTGWQETQYF. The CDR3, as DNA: TGTGCCAGTAGAAGGACAGGGTGGCAAGAGACCCAGTACTTC.

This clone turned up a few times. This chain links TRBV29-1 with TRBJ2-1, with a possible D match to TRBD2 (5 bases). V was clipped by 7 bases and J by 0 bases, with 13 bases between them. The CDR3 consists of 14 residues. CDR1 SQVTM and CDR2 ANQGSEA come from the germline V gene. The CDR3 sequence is CSGRAGDSYNEQFF. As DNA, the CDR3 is TGCAGCGGGCGGGCGGGCGACTCCTACAATGAGCAGTTCTTC.

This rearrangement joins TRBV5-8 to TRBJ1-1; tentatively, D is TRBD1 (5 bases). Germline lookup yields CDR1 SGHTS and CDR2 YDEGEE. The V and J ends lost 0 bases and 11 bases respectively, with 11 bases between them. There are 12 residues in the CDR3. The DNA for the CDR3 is TGTGCCAGCAGCTTGGTAGGGGCCGGCGCTTTCTTT. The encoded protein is CASSLVGAGAFF.

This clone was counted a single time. The DNA of the CDR3 is TGTGCCAGCAGCGAGACAGGCTATAATGAAAAACTGTTTTTT. It translates to CASSETGYNEKLFF. The chain couples TRBV9 to TRBJ1-4; a possible D gene is TRBD1 (6 bases). There are 14 residues in the CDR3. V lost 3 bases and J 4 bases, leaving 10 bases between the germline ends. Germline assignment: CDR1 SGDLS and CDR2 YYNGEE. The full variable domain, rest sourced from reference TRBV9 and TRBJ1-4, is DSGVTQTPKHLITATGQRVTLRCSPRSGDLSVYWYQQSLDQGLQFLIQYYNGEERAKGNILERFSAQQFPDLHSELNLSSLELGDSALYFCASSETGYNEKLFFGSGTQLSVL.

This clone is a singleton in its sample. The CDR3 spells CASSPRTSGRYEQYF. CDR3 in DNA: TGTGCCAGCAGTCCTAGGACTAGCGGCCGCTACGAGCAGTACTTC. The genes are TRBV2 and TRBJ2-7; 10 positions agree with TRBD2. The CDR3 runs 15 residues. CDR1 is SNHLY and CDR2 is FYNNEI in the germline V gene. Germline trimming cut 5 bases from V and 3 bases from J; bases unmatched to any gene: 7.

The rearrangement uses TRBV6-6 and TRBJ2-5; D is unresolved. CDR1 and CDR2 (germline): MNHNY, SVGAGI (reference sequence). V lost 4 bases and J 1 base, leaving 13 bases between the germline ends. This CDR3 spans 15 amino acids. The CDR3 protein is CASSLAYRSQETQYF. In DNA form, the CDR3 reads TGTGCCAGCAGTTTAGCATACCGTAGCCAAGAGACCCAGTACTTC.

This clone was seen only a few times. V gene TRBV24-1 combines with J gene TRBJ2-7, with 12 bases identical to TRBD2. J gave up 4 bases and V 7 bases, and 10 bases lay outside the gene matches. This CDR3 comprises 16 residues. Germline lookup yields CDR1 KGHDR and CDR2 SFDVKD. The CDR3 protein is CATRARLAGEGYEQYF. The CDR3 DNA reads TGTGCCACCAGGGCCCGACTAGCGGGAGAGGGGTACGAGCAGTACTTC.

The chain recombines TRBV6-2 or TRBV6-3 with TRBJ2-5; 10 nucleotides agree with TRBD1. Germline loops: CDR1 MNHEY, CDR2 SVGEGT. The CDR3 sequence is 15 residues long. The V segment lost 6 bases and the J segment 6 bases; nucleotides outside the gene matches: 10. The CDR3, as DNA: TGTGCCAGCAGCCGAGGACAGGGGGGGATTAAGACCCAGTACTTC. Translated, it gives CASSRGQGGIKTQYF.

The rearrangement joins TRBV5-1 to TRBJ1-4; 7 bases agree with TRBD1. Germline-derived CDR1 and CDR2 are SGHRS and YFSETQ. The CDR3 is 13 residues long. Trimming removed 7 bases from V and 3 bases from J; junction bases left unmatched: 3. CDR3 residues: CASGDSPNEKLFF. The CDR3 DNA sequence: TGCGCCAGCGGGGACAGTCCTAATGAAAAACTGTTTTTT.

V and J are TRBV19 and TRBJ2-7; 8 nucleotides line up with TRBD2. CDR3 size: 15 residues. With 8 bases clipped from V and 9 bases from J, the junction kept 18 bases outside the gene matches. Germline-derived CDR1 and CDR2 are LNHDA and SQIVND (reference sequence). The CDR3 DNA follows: TGTGCCAGTGCGGTATATGGCGGGAGGTTAGCTGCGCAGTACTTC. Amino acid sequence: CASAVYGGRLAAQYF.

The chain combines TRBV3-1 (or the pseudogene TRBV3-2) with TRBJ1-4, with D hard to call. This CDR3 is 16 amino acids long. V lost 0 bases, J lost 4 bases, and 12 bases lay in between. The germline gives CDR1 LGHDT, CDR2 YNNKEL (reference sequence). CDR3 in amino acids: CASSQDSHPGNEKLFF. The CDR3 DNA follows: TGTGCCAGCAGCCAAGACAGCCATCCTGGTAATGAAAAACTGTTTTTT.

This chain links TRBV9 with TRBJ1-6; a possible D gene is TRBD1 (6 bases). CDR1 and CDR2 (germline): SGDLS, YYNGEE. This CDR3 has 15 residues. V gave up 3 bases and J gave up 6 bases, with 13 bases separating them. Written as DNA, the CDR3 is TGTGCCAGCAGCGCCCTTACAGGGAGTAATTCACCCCTCCACTTT. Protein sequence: CASSALTGSNSPLHF.

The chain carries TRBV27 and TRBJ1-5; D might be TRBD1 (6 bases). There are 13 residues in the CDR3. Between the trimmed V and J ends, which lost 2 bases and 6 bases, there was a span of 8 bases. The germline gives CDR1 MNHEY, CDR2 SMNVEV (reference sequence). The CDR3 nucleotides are TGTGCCAGCAGTTTAGGGGGGCCTCAGCCCCAGCATTTT. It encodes CASSLGGPQPQHF.